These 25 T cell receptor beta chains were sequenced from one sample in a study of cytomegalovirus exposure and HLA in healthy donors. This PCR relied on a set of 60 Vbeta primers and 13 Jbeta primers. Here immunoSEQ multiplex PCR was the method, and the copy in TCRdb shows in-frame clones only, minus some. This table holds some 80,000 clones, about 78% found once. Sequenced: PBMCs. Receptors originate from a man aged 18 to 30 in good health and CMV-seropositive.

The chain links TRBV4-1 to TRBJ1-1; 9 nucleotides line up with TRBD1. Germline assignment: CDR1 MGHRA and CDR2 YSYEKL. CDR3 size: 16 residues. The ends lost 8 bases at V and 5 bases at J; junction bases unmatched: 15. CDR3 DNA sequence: TGCGCCAGCCAGCCTGGGACAGGGTTGGGTCGGACTGAAGCTTTCTTT. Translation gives CASQPGTGLGRTEAFF.

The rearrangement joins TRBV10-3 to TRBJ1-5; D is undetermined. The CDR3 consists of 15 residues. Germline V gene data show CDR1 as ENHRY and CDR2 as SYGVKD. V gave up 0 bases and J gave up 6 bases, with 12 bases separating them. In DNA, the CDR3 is TGTGCCATCAGTGAGTCGAGAGGCGTCGGTCAGCCCCAGCATTTT. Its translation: CAISESRGVGQPQHF.

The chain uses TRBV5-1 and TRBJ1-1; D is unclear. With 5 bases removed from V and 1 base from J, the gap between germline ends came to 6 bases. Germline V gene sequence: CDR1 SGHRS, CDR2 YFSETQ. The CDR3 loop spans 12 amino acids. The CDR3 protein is CASRHTNTEAFF. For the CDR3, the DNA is TGCGCCAGCAGACACACGAACACTGAAGCTTTCTTT.

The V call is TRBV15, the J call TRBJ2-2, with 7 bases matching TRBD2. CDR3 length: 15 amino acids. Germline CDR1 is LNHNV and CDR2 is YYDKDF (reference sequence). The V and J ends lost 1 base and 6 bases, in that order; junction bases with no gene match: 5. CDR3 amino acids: CATSRGGGTAGELFF. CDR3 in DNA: TGTGCCACCAGCAGAGGGGGGGGAACGGCCGGGGAGCTGTTTTTT.

The CDR3 bases are TGTGCCAGCAGTGGACAGGGCCCCCAGGAAAAACTGTTTTTT. It yields the protein CASSGQGPQEKLFF. The chain carries TRBV2 and TRBJ1-4; 7 bases line up with TRBD1. From germline, CDR1 is SNHLY and CDR2 FYNNEI. This CDR3 spans 14 amino acids. The trim removed 4 bases at V and 8 bases at J, leaving 7 bases unmatched.

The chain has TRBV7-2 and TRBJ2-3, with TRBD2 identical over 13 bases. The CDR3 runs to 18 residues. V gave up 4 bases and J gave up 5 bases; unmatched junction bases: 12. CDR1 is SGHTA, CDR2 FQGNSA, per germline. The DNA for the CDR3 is TGTGCCAGCAGCTCGCGTCCCGGGACTAGCGGGATGGGAGATACGCAGTATTTT. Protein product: CASSSRPGTSGMGDTQYF.

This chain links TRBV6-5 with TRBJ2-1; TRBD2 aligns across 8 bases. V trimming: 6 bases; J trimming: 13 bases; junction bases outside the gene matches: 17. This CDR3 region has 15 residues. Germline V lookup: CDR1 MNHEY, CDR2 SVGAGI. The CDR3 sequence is CASSSRLSGSRDQFF. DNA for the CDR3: TGTGCCAGCAGCTCGAGGTTGAGCGGGAGTCGGGATCAGTTCTTC.

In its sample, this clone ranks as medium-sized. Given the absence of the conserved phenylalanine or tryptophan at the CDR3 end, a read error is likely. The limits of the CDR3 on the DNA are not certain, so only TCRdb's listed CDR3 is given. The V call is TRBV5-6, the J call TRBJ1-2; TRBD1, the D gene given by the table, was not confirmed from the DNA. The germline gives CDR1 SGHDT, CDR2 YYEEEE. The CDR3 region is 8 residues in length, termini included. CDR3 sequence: CASRGRVV.

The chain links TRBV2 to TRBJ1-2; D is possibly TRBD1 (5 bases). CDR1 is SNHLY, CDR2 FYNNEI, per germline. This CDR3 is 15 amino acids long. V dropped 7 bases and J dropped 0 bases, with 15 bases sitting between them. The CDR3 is CASILNGGSNYGYTF. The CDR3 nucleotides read TGTGCCAGCATCCTAAACGGGGGATCTAACTATGGCTACACCTTC.

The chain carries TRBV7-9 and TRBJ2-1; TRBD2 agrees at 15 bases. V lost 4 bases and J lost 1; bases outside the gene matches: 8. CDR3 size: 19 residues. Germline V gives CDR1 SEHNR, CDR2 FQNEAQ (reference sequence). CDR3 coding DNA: TGTGCCAGCAGCTCCCGGCGGACTAGCGGGAGGGCTTCCTACAATGAGCAGTTCTTC. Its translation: CASSSRRTSGRASYNEQFF.

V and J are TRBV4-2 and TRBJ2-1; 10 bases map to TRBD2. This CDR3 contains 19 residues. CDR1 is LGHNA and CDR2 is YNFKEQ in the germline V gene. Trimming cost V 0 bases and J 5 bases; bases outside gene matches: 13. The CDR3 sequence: CASSQDPSSGRAGDNEQFF. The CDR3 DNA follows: TGTGCCAGCAGCCAAGATCCTTCCAGCGGGAGGGCCGGGGACAATGAGCAGTTCTTC.

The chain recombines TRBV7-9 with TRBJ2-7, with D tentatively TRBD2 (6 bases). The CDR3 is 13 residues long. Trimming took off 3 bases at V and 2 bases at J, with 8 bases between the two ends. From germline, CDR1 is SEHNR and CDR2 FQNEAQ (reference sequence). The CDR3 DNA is TGTGCCAGCAGCTTTGGAGGGGCCTACGAGCAGTACTTC. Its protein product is CASSFGGAYEQYF.

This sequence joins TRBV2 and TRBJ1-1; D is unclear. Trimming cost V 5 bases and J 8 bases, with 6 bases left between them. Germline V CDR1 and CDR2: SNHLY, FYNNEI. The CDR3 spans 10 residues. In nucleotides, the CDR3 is TGTGCCAGCAGTATAGCCGAAGCTTTCTTT. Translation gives CASSIAEAFF.

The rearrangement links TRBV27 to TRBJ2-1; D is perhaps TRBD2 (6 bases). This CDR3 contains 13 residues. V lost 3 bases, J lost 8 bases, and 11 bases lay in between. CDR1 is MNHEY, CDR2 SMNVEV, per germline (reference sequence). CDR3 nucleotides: TGTGCCAGCAGTTTTCCGGAGGGTCATGAGCAGTTCTTC. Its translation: CASSFPEGHEQFF.

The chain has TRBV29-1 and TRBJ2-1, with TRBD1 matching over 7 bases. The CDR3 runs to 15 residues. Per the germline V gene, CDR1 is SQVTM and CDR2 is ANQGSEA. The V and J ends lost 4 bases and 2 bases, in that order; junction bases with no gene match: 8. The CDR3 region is CSVGVRQGPYNEQFF. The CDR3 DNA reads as TGCAGCGTTGGGGTTAGACAGGGCCCCTACAATGAGCAGTTCTTC.

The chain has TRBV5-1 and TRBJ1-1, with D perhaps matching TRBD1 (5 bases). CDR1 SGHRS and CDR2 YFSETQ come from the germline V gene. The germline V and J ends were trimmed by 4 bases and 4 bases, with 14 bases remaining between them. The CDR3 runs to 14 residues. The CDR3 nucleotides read TGCGCCAGCAGCCCCCAGACAGACACCACTGAAGCTTTCTTT. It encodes CASSPQTDTTEAFF. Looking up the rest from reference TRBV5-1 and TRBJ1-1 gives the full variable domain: KAGVTQTPRYLIKTRGQQVTLSCSPISGHRSVSWYQQTPGQGLQFLFEYFSETQRNKGNFPGRFSGRQFSNSRSEMNVSTLELGDSALYLCASSPQTDTTEAFFGQGTRLTVV.

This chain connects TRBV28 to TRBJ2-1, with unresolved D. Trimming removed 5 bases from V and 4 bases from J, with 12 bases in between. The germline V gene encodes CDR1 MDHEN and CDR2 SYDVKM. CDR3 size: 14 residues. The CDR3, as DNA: TGTGCCAGCAGTCACAAAACAGCTTACAATGAGCAGTTCTTC. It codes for CASSHKTAYNEQFF.

Here the CDR3 reads CSVVLDRSSYNEQFF. CDR3 sequence (DNA): TGCAGCGTTGTCCTTGACAGAAGCTCCTACAATGAGCAGTTCTTC. J is TRBJ2-1 and V is TRBV29-1; D perhaps matches TRBD1 (5 bases). In germline, CDR1 is SQVTM, CDR2 ANQGSEA. The CDR3 loop spans 15 amino acids. The ends were cut back, 4 bases at V and 0 bases at J, with 13 bases in the middle.

The CDR3 region has the DNA TGTGCCAGCAGACACCCCCACGCGGGGGGCAGGGAGCAGTTCTTC. Protein: CASRHPHAGGREQFF. This chain links TRBV6-1 with TRBJ2-1, with 8 nucleotides matching TRBD2. The CDR3 spans 15 residues. The J segment lost 10 bases and the V segment lost 6 bases, leaving 14 bases of the junction unmatched. Germline V gene data show CDR1 as MNHNS and CDR2 as SASEGT.

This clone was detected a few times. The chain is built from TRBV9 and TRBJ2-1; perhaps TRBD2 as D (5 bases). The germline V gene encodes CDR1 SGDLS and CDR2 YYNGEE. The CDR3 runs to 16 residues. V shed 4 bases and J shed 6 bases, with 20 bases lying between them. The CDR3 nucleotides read TGTGCCAGCAGCAAATCACCGAGCGGATATGGCAATGAGCAGTTCTTC. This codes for CASSKSPSGYGNEQFF.

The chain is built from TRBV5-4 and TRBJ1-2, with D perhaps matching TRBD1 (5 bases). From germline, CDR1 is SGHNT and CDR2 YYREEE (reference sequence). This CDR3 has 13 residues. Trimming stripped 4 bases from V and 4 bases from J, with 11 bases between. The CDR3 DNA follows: TGTGCCAGCAGCCCAACTGACAGCTATGGCTACACCTTC. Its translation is CASSPTDSYGYTF.

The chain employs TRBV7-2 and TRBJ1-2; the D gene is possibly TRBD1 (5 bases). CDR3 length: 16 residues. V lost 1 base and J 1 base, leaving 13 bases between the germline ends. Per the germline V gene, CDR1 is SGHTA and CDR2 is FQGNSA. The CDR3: CASSLELVRVNYGYTF. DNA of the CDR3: TGTGCCAGCAGCTTAGAATTGGTCAGGGTTAACTATGGCTACACCTTC.

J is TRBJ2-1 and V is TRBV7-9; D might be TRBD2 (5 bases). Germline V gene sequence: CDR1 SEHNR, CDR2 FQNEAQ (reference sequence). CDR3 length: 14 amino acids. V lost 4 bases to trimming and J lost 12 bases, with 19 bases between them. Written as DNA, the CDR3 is TGTGCCAGCAGCTCCGCGCGCCTAGCTTTGCGGCAGTTCTTC. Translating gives CASSSARLALRQFF.

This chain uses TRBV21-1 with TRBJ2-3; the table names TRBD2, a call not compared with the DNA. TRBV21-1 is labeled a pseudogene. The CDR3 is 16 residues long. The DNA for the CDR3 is TGTGCCCTACCCCGGCAGCGGGAGGCCTGGTCGGATACGCAGTATTTT. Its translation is CALPRQREAWSDTQYF.

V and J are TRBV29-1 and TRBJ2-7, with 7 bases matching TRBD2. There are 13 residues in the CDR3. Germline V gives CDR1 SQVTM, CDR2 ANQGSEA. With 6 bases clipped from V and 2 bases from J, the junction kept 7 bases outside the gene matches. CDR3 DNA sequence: TGCAGCGTCCGCGGGGGTTCAACCTACGAGCAGTACTTC. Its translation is CSVRGGSTYEQYF.